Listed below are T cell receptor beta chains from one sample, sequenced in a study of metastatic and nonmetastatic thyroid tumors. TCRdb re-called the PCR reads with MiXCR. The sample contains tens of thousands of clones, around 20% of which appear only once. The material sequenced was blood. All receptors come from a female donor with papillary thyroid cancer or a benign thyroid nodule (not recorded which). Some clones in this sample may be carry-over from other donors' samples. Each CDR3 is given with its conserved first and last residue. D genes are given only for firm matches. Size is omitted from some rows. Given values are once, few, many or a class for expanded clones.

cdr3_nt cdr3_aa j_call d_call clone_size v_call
TGTGCCACCAGTGAAAGCGGGAGCTACAATGAGCAGTTCTTC CATSESGSYNEQFF TRBJ2-1 TRBD2 many TRBV24-1
TGTGCCAGCAGCTTGGCCGGGACTAGCCTCACAGATACGCAGTATTTT CASSLAGTSLTDTQYF TRBJ2-3 TRBD2 many TRBV7-6
TGTGCCTGGGCGGGACAGGTTACAACTGAAGCTTTCTTT CAWAGQVTTEAFF TRBJ1-1 TRBD1 many TRBV30
TGTGCCACCAGTGATCTACAGGGAGGGACAGATACGCAGTATTTT CATSDLQGGTDTQYF TRBJ2-3 - many TRBV24-1
TGCGCCAGCAGCTTGGCGGCAGGGTCTACATACAATGAGCAGTTCTTC CASSLAAGSTYNEQFF TRBJ2-1 - - TRBV5-1
TGCGCCAGCAGCCAAGATCCGGCAGGGATCATGTATGGCTACACCTTC CASSQDPAGIMYGYTF TRBJ1-2 - - TRBV4-3
TGTGCCAGCAGTGAGCATGGCAATCAGCCCCAGCATTTT CASSEHGNQPQHF TRBJ1-5 - few TRBV12-3/TRBV12-4
TGCAGCGTAGTACTAGCGGGAGAAGGCTATGAACAGTACTTC CSVVLAGEGYEQYF TRBJ2-7 TRBD2 many TRBV29-1
TGTGCCAGCAGTGAAGCGGTTTTGATCGGCTACACCTTC CASSEAVLIGYTF TRBJ1-2 - many TRBV2
TGCAGTGCTAGGCCGGGACTAGCGACCAGCTACGAGCAGTACTTC CSARPGLATSYEQYF TRBJ2-7 TRBD2 many TRBV20-1
TGTGCCAGCAGTACGGACAGCTTTGGAAACACCATATATTTT CASSTDSFGNTIYF TRBJ1-3 - many TRBV2
TGTGCCAGCAGCTTAATGCGGTCACAGGGGGCAGATACGCAGTATTTT CASSLMRSQGADTQYF TRBJ2-3 TRBD1 once TRBV11-2
TGTGCCAGCGGGGCTAGCGGGAGCGAAACAGATACGCAGTATTTT CASGASGSETDTQYF TRBJ2-3 TRBD2 many TRBV2
TGTGCCTGCAGCCCAGATGGTTTCAACGAGCAGTACTTC CACSPDGFNEQYF TRBJ2-7 - - TRBV9
TGTGCCAGCAGTGTCAGACTAGCGGGAGTATCGTACGAGCAGTACTTC CASSVRLAGVSYEQYF TRBJ2-7 TRBD2 medium-sized TRBV6-1
TGTGCCAGCAGTCGGGACAGGGAAGAGACCCAGTACTTC CASSRDREETQYF TRBJ2-5 TRBD1 - TRBV2
TGTGCCAGCAGTTATCACAGGGGGTTCAATCAGCCCCAGCATTTT CASSYHRGFNQPQHF TRBJ1-5 TRBD1 many TRBV6-6
TGTGCCAGCAGTTTACGGGGCTGGTCGTCGCCTGATACGCAGTATTTT CASSLRGWSSPDTQYF TRBJ2-3 - - TRBV27
TGTGCCAGCACCCCCAGTAGCTCTGGGGCCAACGTCCTGACTTTC CASTPSSSGANVLTF TRBJ2-6 - large TRBV6-2/TRBV6-3
TGTGCCAGCAGCCGCCTCGGGGGGGGTGAAGCTTTCTTT CASSRLGGGEAFF TRBJ1-1 - many TRBV3-1
TGTGCCAGCAAGCCTGTCTGGCCGAGCACAGATACGCAGTATTTT CASKPVWPSTDTQYF TRBJ2-3 - - TRBV6-1
TGTGCCAGCAGCTTGGGGACCGCTGAAGAGACCCAGTACTTC CASSLGTAEETQYF TRBJ2-5 - many TRBV7-9
TGTGCCAGCAGTTCCCAGTTGGGGGTATCAGAGACCCAGTACTTC CASSSQLGVSETQYF TRBJ2-5 - many TRBV12-3/TRBV12-4
TGTGCCAGCAGCCTGGAAGGACTCCCGTACAATGAGCAGTTCTTC CASSLEGLPYNEQFF TRBJ2-1 - few TRBV7-8
TGTGCCAGCAGTTACATCGGGCGGGGCGACCAGCCCCAGCATTTT CASSYIGRGDQPQHF TRBJ1-5 - many TRBV6-5
TGTGCCAGCAGTTACTCGAGCTCTGGGGCCAACGTCCTGACTTTC CASSYSSSGANVLTF TRBJ2-6 - - TRBV6-5
TGTGCCAGTAGTACAGACCCAGGCGGGACCCAGCATTTT CASSTDPGGTQHF TRBJ1-5 - medium-sized TRBV19
TGTGCCAGCAGCGACAGGGGGGGAGTGGGTACCGGGGAGCTGTTTTTT CASSDRGGVGTGELFF TRBJ2-2 - many TRBV9
TGTGCCGGTAGTAGGATCCTTCGGGACAACTATGGCTACACCTTC CAGSRILRDNYGYTF TRBJ1-2 - - TRBV19
TGTGCCAGCAGTCCCCGGGACTCTCAAGTGGATACCCAGTACTTC CASSPRDSQVDTQYF TRBJ2-5 - few TRBV6-1
TGTGCCAGCATCCCGGGGACAGGAGTTCAGCCCCAGCATTTT CASIPGTGVQPQHF TRBJ1-5 TRBD1 few TRBV6-1
TGCAGTGCTAGGAACATGGAGGACAGTTCCTACGAGCAGTACTTC CSARNMEDSSYEQYF TRBJ2-7 - - TRBV20-1
TGTGCCAGCCGTGGGGGAGGGAGCACTGAAGCTTTCTTT CASRGGGSTEAFF TRBJ1-1 - many TRBV6-4
TGCGCCAGCAGCCTAATAAACAGGGCTTCGAGCACAGATACGCAGTATTTT CASSLINRASSTDTQYF TRBJ2-3 - many TRBV5-1
TGTGCCAGCCAAAGATTCACCGGGACAGGGGGGGGCGAGCAGTACTTC CASQRFTGTGGGEQYF TRBJ2-7 TRBD1 - TRBV27
TGTGCCAGCAGTGTTAGCGGCAGGGGGACCGGGGAGCTGTTTTTT CASSVSGRGTGELFF TRBJ2-2 - medium-sized TRBV2
TGCAGTGCTAGAGATAGCCAGGGGTTAGGGAGTGAGCAGTTCTTC CSARDSQGLGSEQFF TRBJ2-1 - many TRBV20-1
TGCAGTGCTAGAGACTCACTAGCGGGGGGCTACAATGAGCAGTTCTTC CSARDSLAGGYNEQFF TRBJ2-1 TRBD2 many TRBV20-1
TGTGCCAGCAGTTATGGGGCCAAACTGTTTTTT CASSYGAKLFF TRBJ1-4 - few TRBV6-2/TRBV6-3
TGCAGTGCTAGAGATTATATGTCGGTTGAGACCCAGTACTTC CSARDYMSVETQYF TRBJ2-5 - many TRBV20-1
TGTGCCAGCAGTTACTCAAGGACAGGGCTCGAGCAGTACTTC CASSYSRTGLEQYF TRBJ2-7 TRBD1 medium-sized TRBV6-5
TGCAGTGCTAGAGATTTTCTCGGGACAGGTGGTCAGCCCCAGCATTTT CSARDFLGTGGQPQHF TRBJ1-5 TRBD1 many TRBV20-1
TGTGCCAGCAGCTCCGGGGAGACCCAGTACTTC CASSSGETQYF TRBJ2-5 - many TRBV7-8
TGTGCCAGCAGCTTATTGTGGGGTAATGGCTACACCTTC CASSLLWGNGYTF TRBJ1-2 - - TRBV7-9
TGTGCCTGGAGTGTCGGGACAGGGGACAGCAATCAGCCCCAGCATTTT CAWSVGTGDSNQPQHF TRBJ1-5 TRBD1 - TRBV30
TGTGCCATCAGCGACCGACTAGCGGGGGCCAATGAGCAGTTCTTC CAISDRLAGANEQFF TRBJ2-1 TRBD2 many TRBV10-3
TGTGCCAGCAGGCATCTTATTCCGGGACTCTTGCATGGTGGGCAGTACTTC CASRHLIPGLLHGGQYF TRBJ2-7 - few TRBV6-2/TRBV6-3
TGCAGTGCTAGAGATCTTCAAGGAAACATTCAGTACTTC CSARDLQGNIQYF TRBJ2-4 - many TRBV20-1
TGTGCCAGTAGTATGGGGACAGGTACTTACGAGCAGTACTTC CASSMGTGTYEQYF TRBJ2-7 TRBD1 many TRBV19